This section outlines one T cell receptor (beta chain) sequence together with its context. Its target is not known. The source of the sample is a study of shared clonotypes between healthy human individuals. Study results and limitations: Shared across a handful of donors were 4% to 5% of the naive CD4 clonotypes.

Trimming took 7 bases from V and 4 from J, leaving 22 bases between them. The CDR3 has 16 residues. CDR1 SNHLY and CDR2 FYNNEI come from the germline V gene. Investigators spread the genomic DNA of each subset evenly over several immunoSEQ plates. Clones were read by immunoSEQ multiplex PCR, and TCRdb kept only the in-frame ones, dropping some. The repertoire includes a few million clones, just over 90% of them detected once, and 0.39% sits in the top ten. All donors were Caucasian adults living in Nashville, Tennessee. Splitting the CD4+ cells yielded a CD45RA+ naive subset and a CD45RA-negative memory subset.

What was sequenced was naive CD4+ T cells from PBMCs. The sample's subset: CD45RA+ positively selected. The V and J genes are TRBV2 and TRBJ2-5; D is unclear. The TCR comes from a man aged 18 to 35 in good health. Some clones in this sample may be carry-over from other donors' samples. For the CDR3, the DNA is TGTGCCAGCAAGGGCATCGCAGGTCCTTGGTCAGAGACCCAGTACTTC. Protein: CASKGIAGPWSETQYF.